These 28 T cell receptor beta chains came from one sample sequenced in a study of blood T cells in healthy people across ages. Through a sample-barcoded 5' primer and a J-beta primer mix, a second PCR was run for about 6 to 11 cycles. TCRdb recomputed calls from the 5' RACE reads with MiXCR, one row per CDR3 protein. The sample includes hundreds of thousands of distinct CDR3 sequences, 53% of them seen just once. The sequencing input was blood. Every receptor here comes from an elderly man in good health.

This clonotype was seen just once. The rearrangement uses TRBV27 and TRBJ1-3; D remains ambiguous. The germline CDR1 and CDR2 sequences are MNHEY and SMNVEV (reference sequence). Trimming removed 4 bases at V and 0 bases at J, with 10 bases between. This CDR3 is built from 15 residues. CDR3 residues: CASSSGYFSGNTIYF. The CDR3 coding sequence is TGTGCCAGCAGTTCGGGTTACTTCTCTGGAAACACCATATATTTT.

In DNA form, the CDR3 reads TGTGCCAGCAGTTTACTCGGGACAGGGGGCTACGAGCAGTACTTC. This sequence encodes CASSLLGTGGYEQYF. This chain links TRBV27 with TRBJ2-7; 11 bases align to TRBD1. This CDR3 spans 15 amino acids. The V segment lost 2 bases and the J segment 3 bases; nucleotides outside the gene matches: 3. The germline V gene has CDR1 MNHEY and CDR2 SMNVEV (reference sequence).

V and J are TRBV7-8 and TRBJ2-7; 7 nucleotides agree with TRBD2. With V trimmed by 5 bases and J by 1 base, 11 bases remained unmatched. Per the germline V gene, CDR1 is SGHVS and CDR2 is FQNEAQ. The CDR3 has 16 amino acids. The CDR3 sequence: CASSRTGGGGSYEQYF. DNA for the CDR3: TGTGCCAGCAGCCGAACGGGCGGGGGAGGATCCTACGAGCAGTACTTC.

The V and J genes are TRBV5-1 and TRBJ1-1; 9 nucleotides match TRBD1. Germline V lookup: CDR1 SGHRS, CDR2 YFSETQ. The V segment lost 5 bases and the J segment 3 bases; nucleotides outside the gene matches: 5. The CDR3 is 14 residues long. The DNA for the CDR3 is TGCGCCAGCAGACCCGGGACAGGGTACACTGAAGCTTTCTTT. This sequence encodes CASRPGTGYTEAFF.

J is TRBJ2-1 and V is TRBV20-1; D not resolved. The DNA end favors TRBJ2-7, so the J call may be wrong. Germline CDR1 and CDR2: DFQATT and SNEGSKA (reference sequence). The CDR3 is made up of 15 amino acids. The CDR3 spells CSARVRASIPYEQYF. The CDR3 region has the DNA TGCAGTGCTAGAGTACGGGCCTCAATTCCCTACGAGCAGTACTTC.

This clonotype turned up a few times. The chain is built from TRBV2 and TRBJ1-1, with D maybe TRBD1 (6 bases). Germline V gene lookup returns CDR1 SNHLY and CDR2 FYNNEI. V dropped 6 bases and J dropped 1 base, with 9 bases sitting between them. The CDR3 is 13 amino acids. CDR3 region: CASSGTRNTEAFF. CDR3 coding DNA: TGTGCCAGCAGCGGGACAAGGAACACTGAAGCTTTCTTT.

This sequence joins TRBV20-1 and TRBJ1-1; D may be TRBD1 (5 bases). CDR1 and CDR2 (germline): DFQATT, SNEGSKA (reference sequence). The CDR3 has 15 residues. Trimming left V 0 bases short and J 12 bases short, with 23 bases between. CDR3: CSARDHGTLHSWTFF. In DNA form, the CDR3 reads TGCAGTGCTAGAGATCACGGGACTCTACACAGTTGGACTTTCTTT.

This chain uses TRBV4-2 with TRBJ2-2, with a weak D call TRBD2 (5 bases). The germline V gene encodes CDR1 LGHNA and CDR2 YNFKEQ. V was cut by 4 bases and J by 6 bases, with 9 bases left in between. This CDR3 region has 13 residues. CDR3 DNA: TGTGCCAGCAGCCCCCGGGGAGCCGGGGAGCTGTTTTTT. Protein sequence: CASSPRGAGELFF.

This clonotype appeared a few times. CDR3 coding DNA: TGTGCCATCAGTGAACTCCCGGGGACAGGGGACTATGGCTACACCTTC. This codes for CAISELPGTGDYGYTF. The V call is TRBV10-3, the J call TRBJ1-2; 10 bases align to TRBD1. Losses at the gene ends were 3 bases for V and 3 bases for J; bases not matched to a gene: 7. The CDR3 is 16 amino acids. The V gene's germline CDR1 is ENHRY and CDR2 SYGVKD.

The sample holds a few counts of this clonotype. The chain is built from TRBV5-1 and TRBJ2-5, with D possibly matching TRBD1 (6 bases). This CDR3 has 14 residues. Trimming left V 4 bases short and J 3 bases short, with 13 bases between. In germline, CDR1 is SGHRS, CDR2 YFSETQ. CDR3 region: CASSPTAGEETQYF. The CDR3 DNA sequence: TGCGCCAGCAGCCCAACTGCAGGGGAAGAGACCCAGTACTTC.

The chain uses TRBV20-1 and TRBJ1-2; TRBD1 is a possible D gene (5 bases). V was clipped by 4 bases and J by 4 bases, with 16 bases between them. The CDR3 runs 14 residues. Germline values: CDR1 DFQATT, CDR2 SNEGSKA (reference sequence). CDR3 sequence (DNA): TGCAGTGCTAAGTGGCCTGGGGGGTTCTATGGCTACACCTTC. As protein: CSAKWPGGFYGYTF.

The rearrangement joins TRBV6-1 to TRBJ1-5, with a weak D call TRBD1 (6 bases). Per germline, CDR1 MNHNS and CDR2 SASEGT. The CDR3 runs 16 residues. V was pared by 3 bases and J by 0 bases, with 12 bases between. Here the CDR3 DNA reads TGTGCCAGCAGTGACAGGGGCCATTATAGCAATCAGCCCCAGCATTTT. This sequence encodes CASSDRGHYSNQPQHF.

The chain carries TRBV10-3 and TRBJ2-1; maybe TRBD1 (6 bases). Per germline, CDR1 ENHRY and CDR2 SYGVKD. Trimming took off 10 bases at V and 10 bases at J, with 20 bases between the two ends. CDR3 length equals 13 residues. The CDR3 DNA sequence: TGTGCCAGCAGAGAAGAGGGGGTTGGCGAGCAGTTCTTC. Protein: CASREEGVGEQFF.

This sequence joins TRBV6-1 and TRBJ2-3; 12 bases agree with TRBD2. The CDR3 loop spans 21 amino acids. With V trimmed by 6 bases and J by 1 base, 20 bases remained unmatched. The germline CDR1 and CDR2 sequences are MNHNS and SASEGT. CDR3 nucleotide sequence: TGTGCCAGCAGCCGTTCCCCCCTTTACCTAGCGGGAGGGAGGGGCACAGATACGCAGTATTTT. It is translated as CASSRSPLYLAGGRGTDTQYF.

For this clonotype: At one boundary the junction diverges from the germline segment, which might be a read error. V and J are TRBV3-1 and TRBJ1-5; tentatively, D is TRBD1 (6 bases). This CDR3 comprises 16 residues. Germline CDR1 LGHDT, CDR2 YNNKEL (reference sequence). CDR3 coding DNA: TGCGCCAGCAGCCAAGGGGGAATTAGTCGCAATCAGCCCCAGCATTTT. It codes for CASSQGGISRNQPQHF.

Remarks on this clonotype: Germline is not matched at one junction end, which may reflect a read error. The J gene is TRBJ2-3, the V gene TRBV7-7, with a weak D call TRBD2 (6 bases). The germline CDR1 and CDR2 sequences are SSHAT and FNYEAQ (reference sequence). The length of the CDR3 is 15 residues. The CDR3 bases are TGTGCTAGCAGCTCGGGAGTGTTAAGCACAGATACGCAGTATTTT. This translates into CASSSGVLSTDTQYF.

The CDR3: CASSPQGVPYEQFF. CDR3 bases: TGCGCCAGCAGCCCACAGGGAGTGCCCTACGAGCAGTTCTTC. The V and J genes are TRBV5-1 and TRBJ2-1; possible D gene TRBD1, 6 bases. Trimming cost V 4 bases and J 10 bases, with 18 bases left between them. The CDR3 is 14 amino acids. Germline CDR1 reads SGHRS; CDR2 reads YFSETQ.

This chain links TRBV9 with TRBJ2-5; the match to TRBD2 covers 8 bases. The junction had 9 bases not matched to a gene; V was cut back by 6 bases and J by 2 bases. The germline V gene has CDR1 SGDLS and CDR2 YYNGEE. This CDR3 contains 15 residues. The CDR3 is CASNPLAELQETQYF. The CDR3 DNA reads TGTGCCAGCAACCCACTAGCGGAGCTACAAGAGACCCAGTACTTC.

The chain employs TRBV29-1 and TRBJ2-2; possible D gene TRBD1, 6 bases. This CDR3 region has 14 residues. Germline values: CDR1 SQVTM, CDR2 ANQGSEA. V gave up 7 bases and J gave up 1 base, with 13 bases separating them. The CDR3 DNA reads as TGCAGCGCCGTCGACAGGCAGAACACCGGGGAGCTGTTTTTT. Translation gives CSAVDRQNTGELFF.

This clonotype was observed a handful of times. The chain couples TRBV4-1 to TRBJ2-4; D gene unclear. CDR1 MGHRA and CDR2 YSYEKL come from the germline V gene. V shed 0 bases and J shed 3 bases, with 9 bases lying between them. CDR3 length: 15 amino acids. The CDR3 DNA reads TGCGCCAGCAGCCAAGAGGGTAGAGTCAAAAACATTCAGTACTTC. Amino acids: CASSQEGRVKNIQYF.

The chain employs TRBV7-9 and TRBJ2-1; a possible D gene is TRBD2 (6 bases). This CDR3 is 12 amino acids long. Trimming took off 5 bases at V and 13 bases at J, with 15 bases between the two ends. Germline CDR1 reads SEHNR; CDR2 reads FQNEAQ (reference sequence). The CDR3 DNA sequence: TGTGCCAGCAGCCCCCGGGAGATGATCCAGTTCTTC. The encoded protein is CASSPREMIQFF.

The chain employs TRBV6-1 and TRBJ1-2; possible D gene TRBD1, 6 bases. CDR3 length equals 14 residues. From germline, CDR1 is MNHNS and CDR2 SASEGT. Trimming took off 7 bases at V and 8 bases at J, with 20 bases between the two ends. CDR3: CASKKDGGPYGYTF. In DNA, the CDR3 is TGTGCCAGCAAGAAAGACGGGGGGCCTTACGGCTACACCTTC.

Only a few counts were recorded for this clonotype. The chain couples TRBV7-2 to TRBJ2-1, with D unresolved. CDR1 is SGHTA, CDR2 FQGNSA, per germline. The CDR3 length is 13 residues. Between the trimmed V and J ends, which lost 1 base and 3 bases, there was a span of 4 bases. The CDR3 sequence: CASSLGYYNEQFF. In DNA form, the CDR3 reads TGTGCCAGCAGCTTAGGTTACTACAATGAGCAGTTCTTC.

This chain connects TRBV20-1 to TRBJ1-5, with D maybe TRBD1 (5 bases). The V and J ends lost 3 bases and 7 bases respectively, with 19 bases between them. The length of the CDR3 is 15 residues. Germline CDR1 DFQATT, CDR2 SNEGSKA (reference sequence). CDR3 nucleotide sequence: TGCAGTGCTAGCCCCGGGGGGTTGGGGGGACAGCCCCAGCATTTT. This gives the protein CSASPGGLGGQPQHF.

This clonotype was detected many times. Mismatch with germline at one junction end may stem from a read error. The J gene is TRBJ1-1, the V gene TRBV5-1, with D unclear. CDR3 length equals 13 residues. The germline gives CDR1 SGHRS, CDR2 YFSETQ. The CDR3 bases are TGTGCCAGCAGCTTAGGCGGGAACACTGAAGCTTTCTTT. The encoded protein is CASSLGGNTEAFF.

This chain connects TRBV20-1 to TRBJ1-1; D unresolved. The CDR3 length is 16 residues. The ends were cut back, 5 bases at V and 6 bases at J, with 25 bases in the middle. From germline, CDR1 is DFQATT and CDR2 SNEGSKA (reference sequence). The CDR3 protein is CSAGPRAPGRRAEAFF. The CDR3 region has the DNA TGCAGTGCTGGTCCCCGGGCCCCGGGAAGACGGGCTGAAGCTTTCTTT.

This clonotype was seen only a few times. The rearrangement joins TRBV24-1 to TRBJ2-3; D call uncertain. The CDR3 has 13 residues. Germline CDR1 and CDR2: KGHDR and SFDVKD. V lost 4 bases to trimming and J lost 2 bases, with 6 bases between them. The CDR3 region is CATSDPNTDTQYF. As DNA, the CDR3 is TGTGCCACCAGTGACCCGAACACAGATACGCAGTATTTT.

The chain joins TRBV6-1 to TRBJ1-4; 8 bases line up with TRBD1. J gave up 8 bases and V 7 bases, and 12 bases lay outside the gene matches. This CDR3 region has 15 residues. Germline V lookup: CDR1 MNHNS, CDR2 SASEGT. The CDR3 DNA follows: TGTGCCAGCACCTCCGGACAGGGCTGGCGAGAAAAACTGTTTTTT. Its translation is CASTSGQGWREKLFF.